This T cell receptor beta chain was sequenced during a study of breast tumors, draining lymph nodes, adjacent tissues. This clonotype was recorded at least ten times. Its antigen remains unidentified. The CDR3 loop spans 15 amino acids. From germline, CDR1 is SGHTA and CDR2 FQGNSA. V lost 1 base and J 1 base, leaving 7 bases between the germline ends. Breast cancer patients provided tissue from their axillary draining lymph nodes. Study outcomes and limitations: Tumor and nontumor repertoires were significantly more similar in luminal-like than in basal-like breast cancer. Most tumor T cells seemingly derive from lymph node, then expand in tumor. Compared with lymph nodes, tumors were less diverse; compared with nontumor tissue, more. Data only fit, rather than demonstrated, lymph node origin of most tumor T cells.

One entry per CDR3 protein, called by TCRdb with MiXCR from the multiplex PCR reads. The sample shows 130,000 or so distinct CDR3 sequences, about a fifth of them seen only once. The sequenced material came from axillary lymph node tissue. V and J are TRBV7-2 and TRBJ1-4; D is undetermined. The clonotype comes from a female donor with breast cancer. Some clones in this sample may be carry-over from other donors' samples. CDR3 loop: CASSLGGGTNEKLFF. The DNA of the CDR3 is TGTGCCAGCAGCTTAGGAGGCGGAACTAATGAAAAACTGTTTTTT.